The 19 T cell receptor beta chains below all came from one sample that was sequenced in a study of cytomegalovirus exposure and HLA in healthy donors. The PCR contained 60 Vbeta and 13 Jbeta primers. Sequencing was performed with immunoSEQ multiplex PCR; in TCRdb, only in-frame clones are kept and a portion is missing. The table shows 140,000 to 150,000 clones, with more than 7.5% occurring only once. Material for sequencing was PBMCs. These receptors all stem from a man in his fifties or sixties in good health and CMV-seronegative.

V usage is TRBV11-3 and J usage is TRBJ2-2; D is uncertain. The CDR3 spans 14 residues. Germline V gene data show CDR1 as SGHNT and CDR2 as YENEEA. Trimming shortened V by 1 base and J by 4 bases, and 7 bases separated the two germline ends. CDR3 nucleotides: TGTGCCAGCAGCTTAGCACAGACCACCGGGGAGCTGTTTTTT. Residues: CASSLAQTTGELFF.

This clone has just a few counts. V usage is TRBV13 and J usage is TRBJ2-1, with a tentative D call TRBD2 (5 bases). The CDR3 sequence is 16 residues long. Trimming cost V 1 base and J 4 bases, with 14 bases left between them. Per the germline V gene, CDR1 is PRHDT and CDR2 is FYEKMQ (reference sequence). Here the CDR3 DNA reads TGTGCCAGCAGCTTAGTAGTGGGAGAACTTTACAATGAGCAGTTCTTC. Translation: CASSLVVGELYNEQFF. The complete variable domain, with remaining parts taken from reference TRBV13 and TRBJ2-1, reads AAGVIQSPRHLIKEKRETATLKCYPIPRHDTVYWYQQGPGQDPQFLISFYEKMQSDKGSIPDRFSAQQFSDYHSELNMSSLELGDSALYFCASSLVVGELYNEQFFGPGTRLTVL.

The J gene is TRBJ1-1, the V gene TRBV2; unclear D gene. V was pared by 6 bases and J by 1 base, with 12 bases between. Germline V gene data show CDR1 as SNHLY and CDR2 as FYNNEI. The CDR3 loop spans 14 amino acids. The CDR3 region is CASSHTGRNTEAFF. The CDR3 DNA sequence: TGTGCCAGCAGCCACACGGGGAGGAACACTGAAGCTTTCTTT.

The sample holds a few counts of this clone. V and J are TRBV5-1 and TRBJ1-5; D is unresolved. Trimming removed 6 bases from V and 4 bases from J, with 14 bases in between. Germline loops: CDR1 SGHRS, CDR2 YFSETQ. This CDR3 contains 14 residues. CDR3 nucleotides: TGCGCCAGCAAACTAGCGGACGGAAATCAGCCCCAGCATTTT. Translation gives CASKLADGNQPQHF.

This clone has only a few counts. The CDR3 reads CASSQSRAVGRGWYSNQPQHF. For the CDR3, the DNA is TGCGCCAGCAGTCAATCGAGGGCTGTAGGGAGGGGGTGGTATAGCAATCAGCCCCAGCATTTT. This sequence joins TRBV23-1 and TRBJ1-5; D possibly corresponds to TRBD1 (6 bases). TRBV23-1 has ORF status, its function being uncertain. V dropped 0 bases and J dropped 0 bases, with 24 bases sitting between them. The CDR3 covers 21 residues.

CDR3: CASSYGLATEADTQYF. The CDR3 DNA reads TGTGCCAGCAGTTACGGCCTAGCGACCGAGGCAGATACGCAGTATTTT. The gene calls are TRBV6-6 and TRBJ2-3; D may be TRBD2 (6 bases). This CDR3 has 16 residues. Trimming took off 2 bases at V and 4 bases at J, with 16 bases between the two ends. From germline, CDR1 is MNHNY and CDR2 SVGAGI (reference sequence).

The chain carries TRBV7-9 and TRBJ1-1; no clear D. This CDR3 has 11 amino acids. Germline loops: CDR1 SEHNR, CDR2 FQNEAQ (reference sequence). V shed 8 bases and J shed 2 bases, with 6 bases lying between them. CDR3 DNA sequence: TGTGCCAGCCTAAGAAACACTGAAGCTTTCTTT. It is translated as CASLRNTEAFF.

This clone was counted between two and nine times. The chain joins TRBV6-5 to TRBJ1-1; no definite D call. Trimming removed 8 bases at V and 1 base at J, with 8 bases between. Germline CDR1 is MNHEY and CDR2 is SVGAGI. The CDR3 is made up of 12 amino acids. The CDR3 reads CASGLWNTEAFF. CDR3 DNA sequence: TGTGCCAGCGGTCTATGGAACACTGAAGCTTTCTTT.

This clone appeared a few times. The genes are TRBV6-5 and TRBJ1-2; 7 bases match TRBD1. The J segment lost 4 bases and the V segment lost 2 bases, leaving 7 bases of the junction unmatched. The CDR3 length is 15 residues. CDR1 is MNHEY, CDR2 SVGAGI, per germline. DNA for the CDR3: TGTGCCAGCAGTTACGACGTGGACAGGTTCTATGGCTACACCTTC. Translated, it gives CASSYDVDRFYGYTF.

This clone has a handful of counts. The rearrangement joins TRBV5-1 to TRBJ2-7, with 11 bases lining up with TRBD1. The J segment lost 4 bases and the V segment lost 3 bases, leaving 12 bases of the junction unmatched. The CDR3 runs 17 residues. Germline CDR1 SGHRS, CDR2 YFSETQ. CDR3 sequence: CASSWARRDRGSYEQYF. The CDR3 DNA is TGCGCCAGCAGCTGGGCCCGGAGGGACAGGGGGTCATACGAGCAGTACTTC.

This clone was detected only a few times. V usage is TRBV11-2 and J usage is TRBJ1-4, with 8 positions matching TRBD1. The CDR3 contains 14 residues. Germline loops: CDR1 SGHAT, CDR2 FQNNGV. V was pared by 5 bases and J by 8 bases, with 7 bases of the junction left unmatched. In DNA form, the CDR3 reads TGTGCCAGCAGCGAAGACAGGGGAGGGGAAAAACTGTTTTTT. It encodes CASSEDRGGEKLFF.

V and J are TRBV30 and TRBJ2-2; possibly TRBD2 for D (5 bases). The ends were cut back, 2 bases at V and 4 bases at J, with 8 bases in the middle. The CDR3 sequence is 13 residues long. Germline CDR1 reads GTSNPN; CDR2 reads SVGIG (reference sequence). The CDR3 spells CAWSPSSTGELFF. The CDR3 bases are TGTGCCTGGAGTCCTAGCAGCACCGGGGAGCTGTTTTTT.

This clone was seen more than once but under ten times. CDR3 loop: CASSFNRGDQPQHF. Written as DNA, the CDR3 is TGTGCCAGCAGCTTTAACAGGGGGGATCAGCCCCAGCATTTT. V is TRBV7-8 and J is TRBJ1-5, with 8 bases fitting TRBD1. Unmatched junction bases numbered 3, after V lost 3 bases and J lost 5 bases. The germline V gene encodes CDR1 SGHVS and CDR2 FQNEAQ. The CDR3 is 14 residues long.

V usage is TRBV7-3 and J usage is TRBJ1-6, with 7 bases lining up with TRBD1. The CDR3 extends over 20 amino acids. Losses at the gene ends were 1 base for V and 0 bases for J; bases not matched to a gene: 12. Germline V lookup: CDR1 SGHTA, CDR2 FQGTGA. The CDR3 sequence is CASSLRGADRESSYNSPLHF. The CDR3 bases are TGTGCCAGCAGCTTAAGGGGAGCCGACAGGGAGAGCTCCTATAATTCACCCCTCCACTTT.

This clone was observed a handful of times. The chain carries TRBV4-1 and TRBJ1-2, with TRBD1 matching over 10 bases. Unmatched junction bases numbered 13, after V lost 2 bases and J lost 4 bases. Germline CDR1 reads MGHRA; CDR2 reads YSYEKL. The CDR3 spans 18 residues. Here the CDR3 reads CASSQQVIDRGRSYGYTF. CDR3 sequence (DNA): TGCGCCAGCAGCCAACAAGTTATTGACAGGGGGCGCAGCTATGGCTACACCTTC.

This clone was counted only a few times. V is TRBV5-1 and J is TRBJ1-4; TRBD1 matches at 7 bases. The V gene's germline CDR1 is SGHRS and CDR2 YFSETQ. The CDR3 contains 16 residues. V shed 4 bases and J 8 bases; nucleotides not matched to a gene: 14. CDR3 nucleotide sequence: TGCGCCAGCAGCCCCAGGACAGGAGCATCGAACGAAAAACTGTTTTTT. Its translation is CASSPRTGASNEKLFF.

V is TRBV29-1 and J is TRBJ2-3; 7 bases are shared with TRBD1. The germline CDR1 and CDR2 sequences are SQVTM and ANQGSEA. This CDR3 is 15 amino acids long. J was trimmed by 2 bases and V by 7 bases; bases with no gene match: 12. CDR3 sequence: CSGHRDREHTDTQYF. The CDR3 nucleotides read TGCAGCGGGCATCGGGACAGAGAACACACAGATACGCAGTATTTT.

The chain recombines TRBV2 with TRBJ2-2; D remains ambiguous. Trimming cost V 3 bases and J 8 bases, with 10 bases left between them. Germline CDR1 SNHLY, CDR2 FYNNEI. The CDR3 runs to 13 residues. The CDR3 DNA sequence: TGTGCCAGCAGTGATGGCACCATGGGGGAGCTGTTTTTT. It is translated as CASSDGTMGELFF.

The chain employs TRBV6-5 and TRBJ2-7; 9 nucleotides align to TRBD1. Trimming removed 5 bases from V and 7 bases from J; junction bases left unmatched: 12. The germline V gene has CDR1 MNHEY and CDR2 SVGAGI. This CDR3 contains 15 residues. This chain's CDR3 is CASSPTGQGIREQYF. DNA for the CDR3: TGTGCCAGCAGTCCTACGGGACAGGGTATAAGGGAGCAGTACTTC.